This TCR beta chain was observed in a study of blood T cell repertoires in COVID-19. Study in general: Both acute and convalescent COVID-19 samples were obtained from the United States, Italy and Spain. From T cells, B-cell-depleted T cells, or PBMCs came the material, which was cDNA or gDNA.

Germline CDR1 and CDR2: SGHNT and YYREEE (reference sequence). Trimming removed 2 bases from V and 5 bases from J, with 16 bases in between. CDR3 length equals 15 residues. Original analysis: Amplified reference gene primers provided the basis for estimating nucleated cell counts. Here immunoSEQ multiplex PCR was the method, and the copy in TCRdb shows in-frame clones only, minus some. For V, J and clone size, that table is used; D and trimming come from the DNA. The data contain about 420,000 clones, roughly 90% of them singletons. Seattle's enrolled individuals joined amid active infection and were then monitored longitudinally.

Sequenced material: peripheral blood. This chain connects TRBV5-4 to TRBJ2-5, with a weak D call TRBD1 (6 bases). This clonotype originated in a young man with COVID-19, enrolled during active disease. DNA of the CDR3: TGTGCCAGCAGCTTAGAGATGGGGGCTGGGGAGACCCAGTACTTC. It yields the protein CASSLEMGAGETQYF.